This TCR beta chain comes out of a study of blood T cell repertoires in COVID-19. Germline loops: CDR1 SGHRS, CDR2 YFSETQ. This CDR3 comprises 17 residues. Trimming took 0 bases from V and 5 from J; bases not matched to a gene: 4. Cohorts were assigned according to the clinical history that participants reported. Per the study methods: Nucleated cell counts were estimated from reference gene primer amplification. Repertoires were generated with immunoSEQ multiplex PCR, while TCRdb's copy carries only in-frame clones and drops some. Clone size and V and J calls were adopted from that table, with D and trimming inferred from the DNA. This sample has more than 250,000 clones, with around 89% found just once.

The rearrangement links TRBV5-1 to TRBJ2-3; 15 bases fit TRBD2. Sequences were obtained from PBMCs or T cells enriched from blood (not recorded which). This clonotype originated in a woman between 18 and 29 years old with acute COVID-19. The CDR3 loop reads CASSLAGTSGRLDTQYF. The DNA of the CDR3 is TGCGCCAGCAGCTTGGCGGGGACTAGCGGGAGGTTAGATACGCAGTATTTT.